This record looks at one T cell receptor (beta chain) sequence and its context. Its target is not known. The germline gene is not matched at one end of the junction; a read error may be the cause. This sample was included in a study of cytomegalovirus exposure and HLA in healthy donors. Study-level results: A later analysis linked a missense variant in DCLRE1C to the trimming of TCR beta V and J genes.

Vbeta (60) and Jbeta (13) primers were used in the PCR. Data came from immunoSEQ multiplex PCR; TCRdb stores just in-frame clones and leaves some out. Of 100,000 or so clones in the sample, approximately 72% are singletons; the top ten hold approximately 2.2%. The CDR3 spans 14 residues. Germline CDR1 reads MNHEY; CDR2 reads SVGAGI. The chain couples TRBV6-5 to TRBJ2-7; 9 nucleotides agree with TRBD1. This clonotype originated in a man younger than 40 in good health and CMV-seronegative. Sequencing input: PBMCs. The CDR3 DNA is TGTGCCAGCAGCCGGGACAGGGACAGCGGGACGCGCAACTTC. As protein: CASSRDRDSGTRNF.